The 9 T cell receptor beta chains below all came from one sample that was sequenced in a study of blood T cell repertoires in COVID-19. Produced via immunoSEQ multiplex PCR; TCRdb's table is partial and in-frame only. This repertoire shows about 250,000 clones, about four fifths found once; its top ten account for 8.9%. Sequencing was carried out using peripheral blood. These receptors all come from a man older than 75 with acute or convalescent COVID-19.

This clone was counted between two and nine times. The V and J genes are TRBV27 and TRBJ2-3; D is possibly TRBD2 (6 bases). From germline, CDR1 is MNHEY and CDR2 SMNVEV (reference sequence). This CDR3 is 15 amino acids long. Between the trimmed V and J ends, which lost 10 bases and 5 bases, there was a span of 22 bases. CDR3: CATHRDSMGLDTQYF. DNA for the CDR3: TGTGCCACCCACCGGGACTCGATGGGACTAGATACGCAGTATTTT.

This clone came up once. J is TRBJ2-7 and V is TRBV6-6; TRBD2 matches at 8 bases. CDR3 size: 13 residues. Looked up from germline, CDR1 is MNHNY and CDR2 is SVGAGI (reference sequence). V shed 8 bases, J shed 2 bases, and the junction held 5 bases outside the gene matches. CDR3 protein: CASVPGLAYEQYF. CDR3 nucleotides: TGTGCCAGCGTCCCGGGACTAGCCTACGAGCAGTACTTC.

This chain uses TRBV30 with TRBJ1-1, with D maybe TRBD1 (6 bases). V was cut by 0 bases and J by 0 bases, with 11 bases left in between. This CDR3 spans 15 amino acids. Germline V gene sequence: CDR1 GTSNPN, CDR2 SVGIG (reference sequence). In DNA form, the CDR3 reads TGTGCCTGGAGTGTACAGGGTCCTATGAACACTGAAGCTTTCTTT. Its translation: CAWSVQGPMNTEAFF.

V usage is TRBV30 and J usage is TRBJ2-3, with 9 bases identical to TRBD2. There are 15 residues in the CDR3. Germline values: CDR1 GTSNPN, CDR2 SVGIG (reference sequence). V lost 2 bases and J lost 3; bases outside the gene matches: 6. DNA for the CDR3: TGTGCCTGGAGTTTAGCGGGAGTAGAGACAGATACGCAGTATTTT. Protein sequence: CAWSLAGVETDTQYF.

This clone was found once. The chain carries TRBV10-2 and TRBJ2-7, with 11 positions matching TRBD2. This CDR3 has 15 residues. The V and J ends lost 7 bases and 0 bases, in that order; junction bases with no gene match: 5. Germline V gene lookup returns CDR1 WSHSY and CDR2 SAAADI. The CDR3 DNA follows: TGCGCCAGCACCAGAGGACTAGCGGGCTCCTACGAGCAGTACTTC. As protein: CASTRGLAGSYEQYF.

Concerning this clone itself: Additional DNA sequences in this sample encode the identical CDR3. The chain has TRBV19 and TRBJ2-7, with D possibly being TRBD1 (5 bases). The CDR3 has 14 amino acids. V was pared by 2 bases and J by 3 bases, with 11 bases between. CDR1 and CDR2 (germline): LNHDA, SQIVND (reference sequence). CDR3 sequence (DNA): TGTGCCAGTAGTATAAGGGGATTAAGCTACGAGCAGTACTTC. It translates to CASSIRGLSYEQYF.

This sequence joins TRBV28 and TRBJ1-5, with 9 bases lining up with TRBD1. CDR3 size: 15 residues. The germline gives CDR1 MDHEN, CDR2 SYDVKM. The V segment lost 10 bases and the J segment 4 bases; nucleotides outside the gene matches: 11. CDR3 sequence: CAIRRQGGMNQPQHF. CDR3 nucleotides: TGTGCCATCCGGCGACAGGGGGGGATGAATCAGCCCCAGCATTTT.

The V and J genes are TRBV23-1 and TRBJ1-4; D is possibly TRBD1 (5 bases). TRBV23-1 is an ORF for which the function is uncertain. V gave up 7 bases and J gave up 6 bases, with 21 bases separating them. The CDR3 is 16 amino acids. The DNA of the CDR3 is TGCGCCAGCACCCCCCGGGGTAGGGGCGGGGATGAAAAACTGTTTTTT. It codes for CASTPRGRGGDEKLFF.

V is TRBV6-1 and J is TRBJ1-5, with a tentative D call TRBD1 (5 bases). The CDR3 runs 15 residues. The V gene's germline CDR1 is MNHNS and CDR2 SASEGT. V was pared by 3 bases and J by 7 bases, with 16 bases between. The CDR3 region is CASSEATVASQPQHF. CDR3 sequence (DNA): TGTGCCAGCAGTGAGGCGACAGTCGCTTCGCAGCCCCAGCATTTT.